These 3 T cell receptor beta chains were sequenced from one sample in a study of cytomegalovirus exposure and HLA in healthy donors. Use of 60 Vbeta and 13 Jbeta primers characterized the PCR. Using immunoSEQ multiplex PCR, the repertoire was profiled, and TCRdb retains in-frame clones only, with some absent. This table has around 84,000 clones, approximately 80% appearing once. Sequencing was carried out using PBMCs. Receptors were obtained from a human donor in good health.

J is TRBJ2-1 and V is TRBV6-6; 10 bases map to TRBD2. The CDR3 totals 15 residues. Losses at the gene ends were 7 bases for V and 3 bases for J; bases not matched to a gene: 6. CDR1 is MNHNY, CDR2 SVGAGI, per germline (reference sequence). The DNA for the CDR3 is TGTGCCAGCAAGAGCGGGGGGGCTTTCTACAATGAGCAGTTCTTC. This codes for CASKSGGAFYNEQFF.

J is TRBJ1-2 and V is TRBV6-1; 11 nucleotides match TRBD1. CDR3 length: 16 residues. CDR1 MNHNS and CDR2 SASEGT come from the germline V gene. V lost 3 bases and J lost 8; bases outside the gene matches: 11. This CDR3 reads CASSDSTRDRGKGYTF. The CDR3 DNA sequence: TGTGCCAGCAGTGATTCGACCAGGGACAGGGGGAAAGGCTACACCTTC.

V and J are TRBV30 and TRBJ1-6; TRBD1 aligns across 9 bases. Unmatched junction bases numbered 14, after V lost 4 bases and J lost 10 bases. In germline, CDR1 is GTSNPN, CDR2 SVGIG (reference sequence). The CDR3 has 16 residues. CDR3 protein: CAWIRDRAYSGSPLHF. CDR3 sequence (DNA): TGTGCCTGGATAAGGGACAGGGCTTATTCAGGATCACCCCTCCACTTT.